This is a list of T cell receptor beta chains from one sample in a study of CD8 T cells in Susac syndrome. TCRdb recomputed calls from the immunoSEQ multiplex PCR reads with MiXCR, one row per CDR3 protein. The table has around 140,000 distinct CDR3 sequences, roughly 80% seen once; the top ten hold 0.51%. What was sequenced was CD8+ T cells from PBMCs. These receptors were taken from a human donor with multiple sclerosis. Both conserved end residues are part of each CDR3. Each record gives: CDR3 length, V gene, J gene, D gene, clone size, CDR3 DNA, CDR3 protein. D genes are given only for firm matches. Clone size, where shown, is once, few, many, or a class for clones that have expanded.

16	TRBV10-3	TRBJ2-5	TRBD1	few	TGTGCCATCAGTGACTCCCGGGGGACAGGCCAAGAGACCCAGTACTTC	CAISDSRGTGQETQYF
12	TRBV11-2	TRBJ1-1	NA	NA	TGTGCCAGCAGCCAGGACGGTGTCTGGGCTTTCTTT	CASSQDGVWAFF
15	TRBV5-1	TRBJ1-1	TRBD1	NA	TGCGCCAGCAGCTTGGAGACAGGGGGTTTTACTGAAGCTTTCTTT	CASSLETGGFTEAFF
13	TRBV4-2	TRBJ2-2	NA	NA	TGTGCCAGCAGGCTCGCTGGGGAGGAGGAGCTGTTTTTT	CASRLAGEEELFF
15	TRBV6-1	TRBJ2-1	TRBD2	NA	TGTGCCAGCCTTGGGGGGACTAGCGGGAGTTATGAGCAGTTCTTC	CASLGGTSGSYEQFF
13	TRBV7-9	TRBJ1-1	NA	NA	TGTGCCAGCAGCGTAGGACAGCAAGTAGAAGCTTTCTTT	CASSVGQQVEAFF
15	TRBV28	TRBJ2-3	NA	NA	TGTGCCAGCAGTTCGTCCGGGGGGCTGACAGATACGCAGTATTTT	CASSSSGGLTDTQYF
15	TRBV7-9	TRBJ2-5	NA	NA	TGTGCCAGCAGCTTAAAGGGTTTGGGTCAAGAGACCCAGTACTTC	CASSLKGLGQETQYF
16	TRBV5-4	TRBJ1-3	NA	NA	TGTGCCAGCAGCCCACGGACGGCCTACTCTGGAAACACCATATATTTT	CASSPRTAYSGNTIYF
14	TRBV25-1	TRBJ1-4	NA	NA	TGTGCCAGCAGTGAGTGGCCCTTTGATGAAAAACTGTTTTTT	CASSEWPFDEKLFF
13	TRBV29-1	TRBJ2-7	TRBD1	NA	TGCAGCGTCCGGACAGGGACCTCCTACGAGCAGTACTTC	CSVRTGTSYEQYF
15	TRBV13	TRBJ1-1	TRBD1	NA	TGTGCCAGCAGCGCACACGGGACAGCTAACACTGAAGCTTTCTTT	CASSAHGTANTEAFF
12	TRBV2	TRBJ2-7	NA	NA	TGTGCCAGAGGAGACACCTCCTACGAGCAGTACTTC	CARGDTSYEQYF
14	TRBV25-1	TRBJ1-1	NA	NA	TGTGCCAGCAGACATAGGAGTTCGAACACTGAAGCTTTCTTT	CASRHRSSNTEAFF
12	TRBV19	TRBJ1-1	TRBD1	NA	TGTGCCAGTGGACAGGGAGACGGGGAAGCTTTCTTT	CASGQGDGEAFF
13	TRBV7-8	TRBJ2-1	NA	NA	TGTGCCAGCAGCGGTAGCGGCCTCAATGAGCAGTTCTTC	CASSGSGLNEQFF
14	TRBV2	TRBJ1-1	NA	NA	TGTGCCAGCAGTGGAGCTCGGTTGGACACTGAAGCTTTCTTT	CASSGARLDTEAFF
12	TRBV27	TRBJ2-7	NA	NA	TGTGCCAGCAGTCCCGACCACTACGAGCAGTACTTC	CASSPDHYEQYF
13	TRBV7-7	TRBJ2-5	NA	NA	TGTGCTAGCAGCTTTGACTCTCAAGAGACCCAGTACTTC	CASSFDSQETQYF
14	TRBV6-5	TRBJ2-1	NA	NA	NA	CASSPVGQGSPLFF
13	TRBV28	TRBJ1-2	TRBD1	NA	TGTGCCAGCAGTTTCGCAGGGGGATATGGCTACACCTTC	CASSFAGGYGYTF
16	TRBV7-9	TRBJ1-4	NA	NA	TGTGCCAGCAGCGCCCCCGTCGGGGAAAAAAATGAAAAACTGTTTTTT	CASSAPVGEKNEKLFF
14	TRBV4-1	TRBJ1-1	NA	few	TGCGCCAGCAGCCAAGATGTAAGGCAGCCGGAAGCTTTCTTT	CASSQDVRQPEAFF
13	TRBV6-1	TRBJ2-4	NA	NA	TGTGCCAGCAGGCCGGGCCACCGGGACATTCAGTACTTC	CASRPGHRDIQYF
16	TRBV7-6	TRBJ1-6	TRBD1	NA	TGTGCCAGCAGCCACTATGGCGGACAGGGCGATTCACCCCTCCACTTT	CASSHYGGQGDSPLHF
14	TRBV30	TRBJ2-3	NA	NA	TGTGCCTGGGATTTCGGGTTGGGCACAGATACGCAGTATTTT	CAWDFGLGTDTQYF
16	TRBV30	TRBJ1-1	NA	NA	TGTGCCTGGAGTGTTTTACGGACAGACTTGAACACTGAAGCTTTCTTT	CAWSVLRTDLNTEAFF
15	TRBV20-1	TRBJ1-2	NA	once	TGCAGTGCTAAAGGGTGGGGGCGCCCGACCTATGGCTACACCTTC	CSAKGWGRPTYGYTF
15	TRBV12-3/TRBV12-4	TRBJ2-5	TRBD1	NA	TGTGCCAGCAGTCAGAACACAGGGGTTCTGGAGACCCAGTACTTC	CASSQNTGVLETQYF
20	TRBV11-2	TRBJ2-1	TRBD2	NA	TGTGCCAGCAGCTTAGAAAGGTCACTAGCGGGGGGCCTTACCTACAATGAGCAGTTCTTC	CASSLERSLAGGLTYNEQFF
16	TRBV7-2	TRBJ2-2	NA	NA	TGTGCCAGCAGCTTACCCTGGGGCGGGAACACCGGGGAGCTGTTTTTT	CASSLPWGGNTGELFF
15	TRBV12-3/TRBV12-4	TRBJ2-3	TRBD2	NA	TGTGCCAGCAGTATACTAGCGGCCTACACAGATACGCAGTATTTT	CASSILAAYTDTQYF
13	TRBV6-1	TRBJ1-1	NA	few	TGTGCCACCAGCCTCTCTAAGAAAGGTGAAGCTTTCTTT	CATSLSKKGEAFF
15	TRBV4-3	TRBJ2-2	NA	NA	TGCGCCAGCAGCCAAGAGTCCAGGGTGGTCGGGGAGCTGTTTTTT	CASSQESRVVGELFF
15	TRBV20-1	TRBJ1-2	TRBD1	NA	TGCAGTGCTCTCTTCCGGGACAGGGGGGCCTATGGCTACACCTTC	CSALFRDRGAYGYTF
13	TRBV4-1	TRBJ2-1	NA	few	TGCGCCAGCAGCCTTGGCAGGGGCAATGAGCAGTTCTTC	CASSLGRGNEQFF
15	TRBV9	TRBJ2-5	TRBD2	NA	TGTGCCAGCAGCGCTAGCGGGACCCAGGGAGAGACCCAGTACTTC	CASSASGTQGETQYF
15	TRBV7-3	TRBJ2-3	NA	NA	TGTGCCAGCAGCCCCGGCGGCCCTAGCACAGATACGCAGTATTTT	CASSPGGPSTDTQYF
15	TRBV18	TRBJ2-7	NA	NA	TGTGCCAGCTCACCGGCCGACGCAGGGGGGCGCGAGCAGTACTTC	CASSPADAGGREQYF
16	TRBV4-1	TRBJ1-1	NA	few	TGCGCCAGCAGCCAAGTCGTACAGGGTTTCGGCACTGAAGCTTTCTTT	CASSQVVQGFGTEAFF
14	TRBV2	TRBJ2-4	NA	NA	TGTGCCGCACGACAGTTACTAGCCAAAAACATTCAGTACTTC	CAARQLLAKNIQYF
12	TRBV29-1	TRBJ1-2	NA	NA	TGCAGCGGGAATACAGCTAACTATGGCTACACCTTC	CSGNTANYGYTF
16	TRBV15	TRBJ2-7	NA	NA	TGTGCCACCAGCAGAGGGGTCGAGGAGATCTCCTACGAGCAGTACTTC	CATSRGVEEISYEQYF
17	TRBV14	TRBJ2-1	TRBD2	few	TGTGCCAGCAGCACCCGGACTAGCGTGGGCTCCTACAATGAGCAGTTCTTC	CASSTRTSVGSYNEQFF
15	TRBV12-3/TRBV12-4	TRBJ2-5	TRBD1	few	TGTGCCAGCAGTTTAGCAGGGGGCATACAAGAGACTCAGTACTTC	CASSLAGGIQETQYF
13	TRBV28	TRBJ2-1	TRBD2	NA	TGTGCCAGCAGCCCGATGCGGGGGGATGAGCAGTTCTTC	CASSPMRGDEQFF
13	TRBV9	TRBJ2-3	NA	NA	TGTGCCAGCAGCGCCCTGTCAACCGATACGCAGTATTTT	CASSALSTDTQYF
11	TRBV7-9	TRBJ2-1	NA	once	TGTGCCAGTGAGGGCGCGAATGAGCAGTTCTTC	CASEGANEQFF
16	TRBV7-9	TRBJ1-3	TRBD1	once	TGTGCCATTCTTGACAGGGAAGACCTCTCTGGAAACACCATATATTTT	CAILDREDLSGNTIYF
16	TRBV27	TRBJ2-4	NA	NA	TGTGCCAGCAGTTTTCTGGCGGACTACGGCAAAAACATTCAGTACTTC	CASSFLADYGKNIQYF
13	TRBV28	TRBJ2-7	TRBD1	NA	TGTGCCAGCAGTGGGGACAGGTACTACGAGCAGTACTTC	CASSGDRYYEQYF
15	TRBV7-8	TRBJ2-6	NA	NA	TGTGCCAGCAGCTTTCCGTTCTCTGGGGCCAACGTCCTGACTTTC	CASSFPFSGANVLTF
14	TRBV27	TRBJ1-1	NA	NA	TGTGCCAGCAGTTTATTGTCCGGGATCCCCGAAGCTTTCTTT	CASSLLSGIPEAFF